What follows is one T cell receptor (beta chain) and its context. What it binds is unknown. These data are taken from a study of cytomegalovirus exposure and HLA in healthy donors. Study results and caveats: Clusters of TCRs from the first cohort tended to co-occur in the roughly 120 validation repertoires (as a later analysis found). Most TCR sequences were seen very rarely across donors, but some public TCRs occurred in many. Researchers reported that a few CMV-associated chains were confirmed in vitro as CMV antigen-specific.

Sequenced by immunoSEQ multiplex PCR; TCRdb stores in-frame clones only, minus some. The sample has hundreds of thousands of clones; 70% to 90% are singletons. Germline V lookup: CDR1 SGHNT, CDR2 YYREEE (reference sequence). The CDR3 length is 13 residues. V shed 0 bases and J shed 10 bases, with 8 bases lying between them. The receptor comes from a woman aged 18 to 35 in good health and CMV-seronegative. The source material was PBMCs. The rearrangement uses TRBV5-4 and TRBJ1-6; tentative D call: TRBD1 (6 bases). CDR3 bases: TGTGCCAGCAGCTTGGACAGGGAATCACCCCTCCACTTT. Its protein is CASSLDRESPLHF.